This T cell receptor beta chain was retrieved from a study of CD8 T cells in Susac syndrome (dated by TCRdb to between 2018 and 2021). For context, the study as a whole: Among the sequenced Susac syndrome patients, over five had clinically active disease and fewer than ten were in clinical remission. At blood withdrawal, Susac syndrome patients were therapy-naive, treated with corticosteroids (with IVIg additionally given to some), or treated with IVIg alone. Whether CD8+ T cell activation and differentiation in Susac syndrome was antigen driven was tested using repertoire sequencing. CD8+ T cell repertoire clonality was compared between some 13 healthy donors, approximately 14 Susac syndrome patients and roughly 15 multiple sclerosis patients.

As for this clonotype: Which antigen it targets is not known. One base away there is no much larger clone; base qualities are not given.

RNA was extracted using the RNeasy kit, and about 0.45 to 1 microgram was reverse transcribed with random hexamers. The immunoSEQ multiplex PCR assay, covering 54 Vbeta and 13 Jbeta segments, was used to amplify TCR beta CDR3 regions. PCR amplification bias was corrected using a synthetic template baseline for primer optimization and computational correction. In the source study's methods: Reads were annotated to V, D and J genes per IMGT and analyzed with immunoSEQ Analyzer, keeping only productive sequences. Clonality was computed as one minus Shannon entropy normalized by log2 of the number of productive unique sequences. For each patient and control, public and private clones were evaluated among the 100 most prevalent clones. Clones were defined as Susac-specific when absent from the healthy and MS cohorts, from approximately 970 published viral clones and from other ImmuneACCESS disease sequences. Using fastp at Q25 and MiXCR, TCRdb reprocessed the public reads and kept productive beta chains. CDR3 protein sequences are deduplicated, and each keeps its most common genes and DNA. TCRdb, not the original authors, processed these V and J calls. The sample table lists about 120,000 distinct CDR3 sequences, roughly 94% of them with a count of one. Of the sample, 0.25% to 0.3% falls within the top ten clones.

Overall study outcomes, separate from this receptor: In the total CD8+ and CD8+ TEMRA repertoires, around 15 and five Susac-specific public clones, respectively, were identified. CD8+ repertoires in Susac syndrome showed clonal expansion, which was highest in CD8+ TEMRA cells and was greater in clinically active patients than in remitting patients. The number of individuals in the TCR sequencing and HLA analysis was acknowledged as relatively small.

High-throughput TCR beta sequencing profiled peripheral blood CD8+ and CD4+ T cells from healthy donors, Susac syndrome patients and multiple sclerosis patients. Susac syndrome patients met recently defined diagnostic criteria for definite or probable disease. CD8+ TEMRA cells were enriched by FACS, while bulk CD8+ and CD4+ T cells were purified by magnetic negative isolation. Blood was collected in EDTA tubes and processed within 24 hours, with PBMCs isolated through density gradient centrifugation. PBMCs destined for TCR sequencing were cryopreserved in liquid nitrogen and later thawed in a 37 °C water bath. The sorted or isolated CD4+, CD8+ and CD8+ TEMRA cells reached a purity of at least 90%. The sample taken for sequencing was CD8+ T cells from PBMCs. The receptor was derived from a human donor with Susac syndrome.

The DNA is as follows: TGTGCCACCGGACAGGGCCTCAATGAGCAGTTCTTC. Translated, it reads CATGQGLNEQFF. The chain is encoded by TRBV6-2 or TRBV6-3 joined to TRBJ2-1; 8 middle bases align to TRBD1. V lost 10 bases and J lost 6 bases, and the count of bases not matched to a germline gene is 5. The CDR3 spans 12 residues, from the cysteine through the phenylalanine. Left in the record is the CDR3 DNA by itself, 36 bases read in frame from the first base. Reading the germline V gene gives CDR1 MNHEY and CDR2 SVGEGT.